This T cell receptor beta chain derives from a study of a mutant IDH1 vaccine in newly diagnosed glioma. Study at large: Treated patients had a mean age of about 44 years and a sex split that was around 62% male and 37.5% female. Previous treatment comprised radiotherapy, temozolomide, or both, mostly both.

Time point given: baseline, week 1 (first vaccination visit). Treatment defined: pre-vaccination baseline after standard-of-care therapy. Tumors from donors were new WHO grade 3 or 4 IDH1-mutant astrocytomas with ATRX loss. This table comes from immunoSEQ multiplex PCR, and its TCRdb copy is limited to in-frame clones, with some not included. The data contain about 63,000 clones, 83% of them singletons. V was pared by 2 bases and J by 5 bases, with 12 bases between. The CDR3 has 14 residues. Germline V CDR1 and CDR2: MNHNS, SASEGT. Study results and caveats: Any relationship between pseudoprogression and changes in top peripheral T cell clonotypes seemed absent.

Remarks on this clone: The antigen remains unidentified.

The input for sequencing was peripheral blood mononuclear cells (PBMCs), taken from a glioma patient treated with radiotherapy, temozolomide or both. This receptor was obtained from a woman aged 18-29 years with glioma. Some clones in this sample may be carry-over from other donors' samples. The chain joins TRBV6-1 to TRBJ1-1, with D perhaps TRBD1 (5 bases). CDR3 sequence: CASSEIWGGTEAFF. Written as DNA, the CDR3 is TGTGCCAGCAGTGAAATATGGGGGGGAACTGAAGCTTTCTTT.